The 28 T cell receptor beta chains in this list originate from one sample, sequenced in a study of PD-L1 blockade in urothelial cancer. Method: immunoSEQ multiplex PCR; TCRdb's copy keeps in-frame clones and lacks some. The sample holds about 37,000 clones, around 82% seen once. As for time point: pretreatment peripheral blood. The sample consisted of PBMCs, taken around atezolizumab (anti-PD-L1) treatment. The source is a man aged 60-69 years with urothelial cancer.

The chain is built from TRBV19 and TRBJ2-5, with 9 bases identical to TRBD1. The CDR3 is 15 residues long. The germline V gene encodes CDR1 LNHDA and CDR2 SQIVND (reference sequence). The V gene end was trimmed by 4 bases and the J gene end by 8 bases; junction bases not matched to a gene: 11. CDR3 sequence (DNA): TGTGCCAGTAGTACCGGGACAGGGCCGGGGGAAACCCAGTACTTC. As protein: CASSTGTGPGETQYF.

This clone appeared once. V and J are TRBV5-1 and TRBJ2-2; TRBD1 aligns across 8 bases. Looked up from germline, CDR1 is SGHRS and CDR2 is YFSETQ. J lost 4 bases, V lost 4 bases, and 12 bases had no gene match. The CDR3 length is 17 residues. The CDR3 sequence is CASSPEAGGDGTGELFF. CDR3 sequence (DNA): TGCGCCAGCAGCCCGGAGGCAGGGGGCGATGGCACCGGGGAGCTGTTTTTT. The full variable domain, with the rest looked up from reference TRBV5-1 and TRBJ2-2, is KAGVTQTPRYLIKTRGQQVTLSCSPISGHRSVSWYQQTPGQGLQFLFEYFSETQRNKGNFPGRFSGRQFSNSRSEMNVSTLELGDSALYLCASSPEAGGDGTGELFFGEGSRLTVL.

The rearrangement uses TRBV30 and TRBJ2-5; TRBD2 aligns across 9 bases. There are 14 residues in the CDR3. The ends lost 6 bases at V and 5 bases at J; junction bases unmatched: 10. Germline V gives CDR1 GTSNPN, CDR2 SVGIG (reference sequence). For the CDR3, the DNA is TGTGCCTGCGTATCTAGCGGGAAGAGGGAGACCCAGTACTTC. This translates into CACVSSGKRETQYF.

This chain connects TRBV15 to TRBJ1-5; D perhaps matches TRBD1 (6 bases). Trimming left V 1 base short and J 3 bases short, with 16 bases between. The CDR3 runs 17 residues. CDR1 is LNHNV and CDR2 is YYDKDF in the germline V gene (reference sequence). As DNA, the CDR3 is TGTGCCACCAGCAGAGCTTCCAGCGGACAGATCAATCAGCCCCAGCATTTT. It is translated as CATSRASSGQINQPQHF.

In this sample, this clone turned up a few times. The chain is built from TRBV29-1 and TRBJ2-1; 7 nucleotides line up with TRBD1. This CDR3 comprises 12 residues. The trim removed 2 bases at V and 9 bases at J, leaving 4 bases unmatched. Germline V gene sequence: CDR1 SQVTM, CDR2 ANQGSEA. In DNA, the CDR3 is TGCAGCGTTGAAATCAGGGGGAGTGAGCAGTTCTTC. Its protein is CSVEIRGSEQFF.

This clone came up many times. The rearrangement links TRBV4-2 to TRBJ2-7; the D is unclear. Germline CDR1 reads LGHNA; CDR2 reads YNFKEQ. The V end was cut by 0 bases, the J end by 0 bases, with 12 bases between. The CDR3 extends over 16 amino acids. The CDR3 DNA reads TGTGCCAGCAGCCAAGACGTGTCTACCTTCTCCTACGAGCAGTACTTC. Its translation: CASSQDVSTFSYEQYF.

V and J are TRBV27 and TRBJ2-1, with TRBD1 matching 9 bases. This CDR3 is 15 amino acids long. Losses at the gene ends were 6 bases for V and 1 base for J; bases not matched to a gene: 4. Germline V CDR1 and CDR2: MNHEY, SMNVEV (reference sequence). DNA for the CDR3: TGTGCCAGCAGCCCCGACAGGGGGTCCTACAATGAGCAGTTCTTC. As protein: CASSPDRGSYNEQFF.

The sample holds one count of this clone. The CDR3 protein is CASSRLAGVTHEQYF. The CDR3 coding sequence is TGCGCCAGCAGTCGACTAGCGGGAGTAACCCACGAGCAGTACTTC. This sequence joins TRBV10-1 and TRBJ2-7; TRBD2 matches 12 bases. The CDR3 spans 15 residues. CDR1 and CDR2 from the germline V gene are WNHNN and SYGVQD (reference sequence). Trimming removed 5 bases from V and 5 bases from J; junction bases left unmatched: 7.

This clone was seen once. A junction end diverges from the germline sequence, so it may reflect a read error. This chain joins TRBV5-1 and TRBJ1-1; 7 bases agree with TRBD1. This CDR3 region has 15 residues. CDR1 and CDR2 (germline): SGHRS, YFSETQ. The CDR3 DNA reads as TGCGCCGGCAGCACGACAGGGAATGGCGCCACTGAAGCTTTCTTT. Amino acid sequence: CAGSTTGNGATEAFF.

The chain uses TRBV9 and TRBJ2-1, with 12 bases that match TRBD2. V was clipped by 0 bases and J by 6 bases; unmatched bases: 1. CDR1 is SGDLS, CDR2 YYNGEE, per germline. This CDR3 comprises 15 residues. The CDR3 region has the DNA TGTGCCAGCAGCGTAGAGGGACTAGCGGGCAATGAGCAGTTCTTC. Translation: CASSVEGLAGNEQFF.

V and J are TRBV7-6 and TRBJ2-7; tentatively, D is TRBD2 (6 bases). Germline CDR1 SGHVS, CDR2 FNYEAQ. V gave up 6 bases and J gave up 0 bases, with 15 bases separating them. The CDR3 runs to 15 residues. CDR3 sequence (DNA): TGTGCCAGCAGTCGCGGGACCGCGGACTCCTACGAGCAGTACTTC. This encodes CASSRGTADSYEQYF.

By share, this clone ranks as medium-sized. This chain uses TRBV6-5 with TRBJ1-2, with TRBD1 matching over 10 bases. The V and J ends lost 1 base and 8 bases, in that order; junction bases with no gene match: 4. The CDR3 sequence is 14 residues long. CDR1 MNHEY and CDR2 SVGAGI come from the germline V gene. CDR3 DNA: TGTGCCAGCAGTTACTTGACAGGGGGCGTCGGCTACACCTTC. Protein product: CASSYLTGGVGYTF.

This chain uses TRBV12-5 with TRBJ2-5, with 7 bases lining up with TRBD1. The CDR3 totals 13 residues. The V and J ends lost 6 bases and 3 bases, in that order; junction bases with no gene match: 4. The germline V gene has CDR1 LGHNT and CDR2 FRNRAP. This CDR3 is CASGRDRKETQYF. The CDR3 DNA reads as TGTGCTAGTGGCCGGGACAGAAAAGAGACCCAGTACTTC.

The chain has TRBV7-9 and TRBJ1-2; D remains unclear. The CDR3 is 13 amino acids. Between the trimmed V and J ends, which lost 3 bases and 8 bases, there was a span of 13 bases. The germline CDR1 and CDR2 sequences are SEHNR and FQNEAQ (reference sequence). In nucleotides, the CDR3 is TGTGCCAGCAGCTTCGAGGGAGGCGGGGGCTACACCTTC. Protein product: CASSFEGGGGYTF.

This clone has only a few counts. The chain combines TRBV10-3 with TRBJ1-2; D unresolved. The V end lost 2 bases, the J end lost 6 bases, and 7 bases lay between the germline ends. From germline, CDR1 is ENHRY and CDR2 SYGVKD. The CDR3 covers 12 residues. CDR3 nucleotides: TGTGCCATCAGTGAGCAGATGGATGGCTACACCTTC. It yields the protein CAISEQMDGYTF.

The rearrangement links TRBV29-1 to TRBJ1-6, with 7 bases identical to TRBD1. The germline CDR1 and CDR2 sequences are SQVTM and ANQGSEA. The trim removed 7 bases at V and 1 base at J, leaving 1 base unmatched. The CDR3 has 13 amino acids. The CDR3 loop is CSARGSYNSPLHF. The CDR3 DNA reads as TGCAGCGCCAGGGGGTCCTATAATTCACCCCTCCACTTT.

The J gene is TRBJ2-7, the V gene TRBV21-1; the table's D call TRBD2 went unverified against the DNA. TRBV21-1 is reported as a pseudogene. The CDR3 has 11 amino acids. CDR3 in DNA: TGTGCCAGCAGCTCTCCGGCGGTGCAGTACTTC. It encodes CASSSPAVQYF.

This clone was seen only once. The chain employs TRBV28 and TRBJ1-5; D is possibly TRBD1 (5 bases). CDR3 length: 13 residues. CDR1 and CDR2 from the germline V gene are MDHEN and SYDVKM. Deletions cut 7 bases from V and 6 bases from J, with 13 bases between. CDR3 in amino acids: CASTPGWGQPQHF. The CDR3 DNA reads TGTGCCAGCACCCCAGGGTGGGGTCAGCCCCAGCATTTT. Supplemented by reference TRBV28 and TRBJ1-5, the full variable domain reads DVKVTQSSRYLVKRTGEKVFLECVQDMDHENMFWYRQDPGLGLRLIYFSYDVKMKEKGDIPEGYSVSREKKERFSLILESASTNQTSMYLCASTPGWGQPQHFGDGTRLSIL.

The chain couples TRBV5-6 to TRBJ2-3, with D possibly being TRBD2 (7 bases). V lost 4 bases and J lost 2, with 17 bases in between. The germline CDR1 and CDR2 sequences are SGHDT and YYEEEE. The CDR3 is 16 amino acids. Here the CDR3 reads CASSTFGEGDTDTQYF. The CDR3 DNA reads TGTGCCAGCAGCACGTTTGGGGAGGGGGACACAGATACGCAGTATTTT.

The chain recombines TRBV2 with TRBJ1-5; D may be TRBD1 (5 bases). V gave up 5 bases and J gave up 5 bases, with 10 bases separating them. Germline CDR1 SNHLY, CDR2 FYNNEI. The CDR3 has 13 residues. CDR3 coding DNA: TGTGCCAGCAGTAAGAGCAGGGATCAGCCCCAGCATTTT. Translation: CASSKSRDQPQHF.

The genes are TRBV28 and TRBJ1-2; 7 bases map to TRBD1. The V segment lost 3 bases and the J segment 4 bases; nucleotides outside the gene matches: 8. Germline V lookup: CDR1 MDHEN, CDR2 SYDVKM. The CDR3 sequence is 15 residues long. CDR3 nucleotide sequence: TGTGCCAGCAGTTTGGGGGCGGGACAGCTCTATGGCTACACCTTC. Protein product: CASSLGAGQLYGYTF.

V is TRBV13 and J is TRBJ1-5; D might be TRBD1 (5 bases). Germline loops: CDR1 PRHDT, CDR2 FYEKMQ (reference sequence). Trimming took 3 bases from V and 6 from J, leaving 12 bases between them. The CDR3 consists of 14 residues. This CDR3 reads CASSFGQGGQPQHF. The DNA for the CDR3 is TGTGCCAGCAGCTTTGGCCAGGGAGGTCAGCCCCAGCATTTT.

The rearrangement joins TRBV30 to TRBJ1-2; D unresolved. V was cut by 7 bases and J by 2 bases, with 17 bases left in between. The CDR3 loop spans 14 amino acids. In germline, CDR1 is GTSNPN, CDR2 SVGIG (reference sequence). This CDR3 reads CALHTFSRNYGYTF. DNA for the CDR3: TGTGCCTTGCATACTTTCTCCCGCAACTATGGCTACACCTTC.

The chain employs TRBV20-1 and TRBJ2-5, with a tentative D call TRBD1 (5 bases). Deletions cut 3 bases from V and 7 bases from J, with 9 bases between. The CDR3 sequence is 11 residues long. The germline V gene has CDR1 DFQATT and CDR2 SNEGSKA (reference sequence). The CDR3: CSASPGATQYF. The CDR3 DNA reads TGCAGTGCTAGCCCTGGGGCGACCCAGTACTTC.

The V call is TRBV7-8, the J call TRBJ2-2, with D maybe TRBD2 (7 bases). This CDR3 contains 16 residues. In germline, CDR1 is SGHVS, CDR2 FQNEAQ. Trimming removed 5 bases from V and 5 bases from J, with 18 bases in between. The CDR3 DNA reads as TGTGCCAGCAGCGTGCGTCGGGGGGCTATAACCGGGGAGCTGTTTTTT. Translated, it gives CASSVRRGAITGELFF.

As DNA, the CDR3 is TGTGCCAGCAGTACTAGCACTGAAGCTTTCTTT. It is translated as CASSTSTEAFF. This sequence joins TRBV25-1 and TRBJ1-1; D remains ambiguous. V was clipped by 5 bases and J by 4 bases, with 5 bases between them. This CDR3 is 11 amino acids long. In germline, CDR1 is MGHDK, CDR2 SYGVNS.

This clone has a single count. The J gene is TRBJ1-1, the V gene TRBV6-5; perhaps TRBD1 as D (6 bases). The CDR3 has 14 amino acids. The V end was cut by 6 bases, the J end by 1 base, with 12 bases between. CDR1 MNHEY and CDR2 SVGAGI come from the germline V gene. Written as DNA, the CDR3 is TGTGCCAGCAGACCGTCAGGGGCGAACACTGAAGCTTTCTTT. This gives the protein CASRPSGANTEAFF.

The gene calls are TRBV4-3 and TRBJ1-2; D gene ambiguous. V lost 0 bases, J lost 5 bases, and 13 bases lay in between. CDR3 length: 15 residues. Germline V gene data show CDR1 as LGHNA and CDR2 as YSLEER. CDR3 sequence reads: CASSQDSDYLYGYTF. The DNA of the CDR3 is TGCGCCAGCAGCCAAGATTCAGACTACCTTTATGGCTACACCTTC.